This T cell receptor beta chain is from a study of OX40 agonist ivuxolimab in advanced cancers. Study details: Of the patients, three showed partial responses, one with hepatocellular carcinoma and two with cutaneous melanoma.

The CDR3 is 13 amino acids. From germline, CDR1 is SEHNR and CDR2 FQNEAQ (reference sequence). Trimming shortened V by 1 base and J by 4 bases, and 7 bases separated the two germline ends. Overall study findings and caveats: CD8+ T cells were the subset that, on average, had more expanded clones than CD4+.

As concerns this clone: What it recognizes is unknown.

The assay was immunoSEQ multiplex PCR, and TCRdb's table has in-frame clones only and misses some. The sample lists approximately 65,000 clones, around 85% occurring once. V and J are TRBV7-9 and TRBJ1-2; tentatively, D is TRBD1 (5 bases). The input for sequencing was CD4+ or CD8+ T cells sorted from blood, taken in a trial of the OX40 agonist ivuxolimab. This TCR came from an adult with an advanced solid tumor such as melanoma, head and neck, liver or kidney cancer. The chain's CDR3 is CASSLGGPYGYTF. The CDR3 DNA reads as TGTGCCAGCAGCTTAGGGGGACCCTATGGCTACACCTTC.